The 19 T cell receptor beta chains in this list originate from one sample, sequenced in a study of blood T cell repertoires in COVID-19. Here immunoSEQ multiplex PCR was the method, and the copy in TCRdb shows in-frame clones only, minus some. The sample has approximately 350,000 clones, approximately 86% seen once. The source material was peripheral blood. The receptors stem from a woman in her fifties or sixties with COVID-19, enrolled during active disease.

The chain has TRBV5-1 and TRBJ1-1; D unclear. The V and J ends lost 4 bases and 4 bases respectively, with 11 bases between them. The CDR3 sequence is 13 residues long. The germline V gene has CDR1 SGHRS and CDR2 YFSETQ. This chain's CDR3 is CASSGLVSTEAFF. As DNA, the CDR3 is TGCGCCAGCAGCGGTTTGGTTAGCACTGAAGCTTTCTTT.

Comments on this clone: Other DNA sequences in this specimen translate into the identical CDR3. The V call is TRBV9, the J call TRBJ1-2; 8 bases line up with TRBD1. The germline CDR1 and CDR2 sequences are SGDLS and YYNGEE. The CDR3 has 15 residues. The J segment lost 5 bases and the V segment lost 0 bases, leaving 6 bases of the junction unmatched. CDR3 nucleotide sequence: TGTGCCAGCAGCGTAGACGGACAGGGAAGGTATGGCTACACCTTC. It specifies CASSVDGQGRYGYTF. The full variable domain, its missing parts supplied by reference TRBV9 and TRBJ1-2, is DSGVTQTPKHLITATGQRVTLRCSPRSGDLSVYWYQQSLDQGLQFLIQYYNGEERAKGNILERFSAQQFPDLHSELNLSSLELGDSALYFCASSVDGQGRYGYTFGSGTRLTVV.

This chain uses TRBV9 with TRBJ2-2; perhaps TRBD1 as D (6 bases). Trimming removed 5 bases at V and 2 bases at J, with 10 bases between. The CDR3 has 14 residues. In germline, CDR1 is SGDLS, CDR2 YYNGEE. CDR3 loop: CASRRDTNTGELFF. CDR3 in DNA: TGTGCCAGCAGACGGGACACCAACACCGGGGAGCTGTTTTTT.

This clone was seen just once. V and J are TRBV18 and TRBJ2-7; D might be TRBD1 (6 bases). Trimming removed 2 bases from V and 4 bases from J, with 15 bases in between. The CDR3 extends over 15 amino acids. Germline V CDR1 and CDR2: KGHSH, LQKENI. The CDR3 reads CASSPKTDRTYEQYF. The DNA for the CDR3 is TGTGCCAGCTCACCAAAGACAGACAGGACTTACGAGCAGTACTTC.

DNA for the CDR3: TGCGCCAGCAGCCAAGACGGGACTAGCGGAGGCGATACGCAGTATTTT. Its translation: CASSQDGTSGGDTQYF. This chain connects TRBV4-1 to TRBJ2-3, with TRBD2 matching over 11 bases. The length of the CDR3 is 16 residues. V dropped 0 bases and J dropped 6; count of bases not matched to a gene: 5. Germline V gene data show CDR1 as MGHRA and CDR2 as YSYEKL.

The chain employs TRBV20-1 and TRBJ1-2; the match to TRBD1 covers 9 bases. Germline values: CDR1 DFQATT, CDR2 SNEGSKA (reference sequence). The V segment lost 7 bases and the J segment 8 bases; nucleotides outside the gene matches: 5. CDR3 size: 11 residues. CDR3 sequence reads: CSVRTGEGYTF. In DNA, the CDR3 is TGCAGTGTCAGGACAGGGGAAGGCTACACCTTC.

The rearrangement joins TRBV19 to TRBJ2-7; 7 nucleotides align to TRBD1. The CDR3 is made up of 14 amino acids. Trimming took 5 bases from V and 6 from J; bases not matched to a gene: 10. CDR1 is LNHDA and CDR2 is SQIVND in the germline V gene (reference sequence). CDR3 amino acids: CASSAGGGVFEQYF. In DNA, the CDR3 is TGTGCCAGTAGTGCAGGGGGTGGGGTGTTCGAGCAGTACTTC. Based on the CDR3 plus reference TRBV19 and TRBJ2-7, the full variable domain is DGGITQSPKYLFRKEGQNVTLSCEQNLNHDAMYWYRQDPGQGLRLIYYSQIVNDFQKGDIAEGYSVSREKKESFPLTVTSAQKNPTAFYLCASSAGGGVFEQYFGPGTRLTVT.

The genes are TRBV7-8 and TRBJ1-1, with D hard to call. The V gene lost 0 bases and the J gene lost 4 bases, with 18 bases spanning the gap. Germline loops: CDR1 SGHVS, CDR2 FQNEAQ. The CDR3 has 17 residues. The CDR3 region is CASSLALSRHVVTEAFF. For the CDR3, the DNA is TGTGCCAGCAGCTTAGCGCTAAGTCGACACGTCGTCACTGAAGCTTTCTTT.

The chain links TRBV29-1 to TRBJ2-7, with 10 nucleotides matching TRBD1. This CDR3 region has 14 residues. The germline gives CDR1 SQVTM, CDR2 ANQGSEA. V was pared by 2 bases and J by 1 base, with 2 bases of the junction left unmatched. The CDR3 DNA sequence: TGCAGCGTTGAATGGACAGGGGGATCCTACGAGCAGTACTTC. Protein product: CSVEWTGGSYEQYF.

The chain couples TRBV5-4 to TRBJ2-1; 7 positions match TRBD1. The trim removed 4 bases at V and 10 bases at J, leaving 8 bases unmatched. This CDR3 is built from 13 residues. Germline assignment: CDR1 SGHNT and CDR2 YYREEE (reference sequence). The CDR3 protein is CASSRTGVGEQFF. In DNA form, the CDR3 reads TGTGCCAGCAGCCGAACAGGGGTAGGGGAGCAGTTCTTC.

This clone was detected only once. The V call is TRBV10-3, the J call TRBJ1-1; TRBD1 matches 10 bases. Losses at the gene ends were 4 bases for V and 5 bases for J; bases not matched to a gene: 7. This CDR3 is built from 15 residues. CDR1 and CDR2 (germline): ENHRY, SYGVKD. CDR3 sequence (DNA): TGTGCCATCAGTGCAGGGACAGGGGTTAGAACTGAAGCTTTCTTT. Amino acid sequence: CAISAGTGVRTEAFF.

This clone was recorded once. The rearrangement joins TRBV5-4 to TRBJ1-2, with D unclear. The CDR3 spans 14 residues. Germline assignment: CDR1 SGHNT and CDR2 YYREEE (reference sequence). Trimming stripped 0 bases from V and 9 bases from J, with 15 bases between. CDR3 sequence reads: CASSLDRSLNRYTF. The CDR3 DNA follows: TGTGCCAGCAGCTTGGACCGGTCCCTTAATCGCTACACCTTC.

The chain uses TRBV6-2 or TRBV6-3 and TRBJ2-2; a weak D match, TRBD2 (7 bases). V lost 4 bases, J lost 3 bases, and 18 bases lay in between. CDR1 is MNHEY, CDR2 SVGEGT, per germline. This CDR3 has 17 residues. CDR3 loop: CASSLGGGAIYTGELFF. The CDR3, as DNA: TGTGCCAGCAGTTTGGGAGGGGGGGCCATTTACACCGGGGAGCTGTTTTTT.

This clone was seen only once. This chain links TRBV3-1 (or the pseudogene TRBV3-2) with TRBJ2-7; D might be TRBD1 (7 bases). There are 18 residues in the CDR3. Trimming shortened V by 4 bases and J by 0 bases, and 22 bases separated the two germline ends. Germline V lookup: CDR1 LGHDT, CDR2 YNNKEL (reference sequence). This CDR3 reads CASSPTGARGLSSYEQYF. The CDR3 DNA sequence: TGTGCCAGCAGCCCAACGGGGGCTAGGGGGCTTAGCTCCTACGAGCAGTACTTC.

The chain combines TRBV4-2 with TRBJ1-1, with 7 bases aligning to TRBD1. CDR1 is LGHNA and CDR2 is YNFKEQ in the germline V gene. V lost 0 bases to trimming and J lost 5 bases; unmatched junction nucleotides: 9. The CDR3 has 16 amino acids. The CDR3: CASSQDLPPTGTEAFF. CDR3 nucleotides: TGTGCCAGCAGCCAAGACCTACCCCCGACAGGGACTGAAGCTTTCTTT.

CDR3 nucleotides: TGTGCCAGCAGCTTGGGGACAGCCCTACAAGAGACCCAGTACTTC. Translation gives CASSLGTALQETQYF. The chain recombines TRBV11-3 with TRBJ2-5, with 7 bases matching TRBD1. From germline, CDR1 is SGHNT and CDR2 YENEEA. V trimming: 3 bases; J trimming: 2 bases; junction bases outside the gene matches: 6. The CDR3 contains 15 residues.

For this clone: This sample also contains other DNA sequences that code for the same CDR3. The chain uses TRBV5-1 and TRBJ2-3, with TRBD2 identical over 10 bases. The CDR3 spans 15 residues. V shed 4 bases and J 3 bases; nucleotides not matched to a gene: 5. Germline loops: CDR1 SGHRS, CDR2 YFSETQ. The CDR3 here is CASSPPSGGTDTQYF. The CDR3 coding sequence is TGCGCCAGCAGCCCCCCTAGCGGGGGAACAGATACGCAGTATTTT.

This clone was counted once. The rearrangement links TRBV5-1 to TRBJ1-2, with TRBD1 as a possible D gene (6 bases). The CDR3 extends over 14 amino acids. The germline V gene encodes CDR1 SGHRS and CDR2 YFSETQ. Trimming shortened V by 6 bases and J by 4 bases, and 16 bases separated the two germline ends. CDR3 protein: CASKPTGKGYGYTF. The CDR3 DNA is TGCGCCAGCAAACCAACAGGGAAGGGCTATGGCTACACCTTC.

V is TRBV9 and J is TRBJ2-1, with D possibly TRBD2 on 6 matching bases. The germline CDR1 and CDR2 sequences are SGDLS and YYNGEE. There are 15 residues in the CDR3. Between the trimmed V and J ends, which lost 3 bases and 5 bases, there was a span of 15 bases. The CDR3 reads CASSGEGTYNNEQFF. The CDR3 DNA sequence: TGTGCCAGCAGCGGGGAAGGGACTTATAACAATGAGCAGTTCTTC. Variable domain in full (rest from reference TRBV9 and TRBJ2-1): DSGVTQTPKHLITATGQRVTLRCSPRSGDLSVYWYQQSLDQGLQFLIQYYNGEERAKGNILERFSAQQFPDLHSELNLSSLELGDSALYFCASSGEGTYNNEQFFGPGTRLTVL.